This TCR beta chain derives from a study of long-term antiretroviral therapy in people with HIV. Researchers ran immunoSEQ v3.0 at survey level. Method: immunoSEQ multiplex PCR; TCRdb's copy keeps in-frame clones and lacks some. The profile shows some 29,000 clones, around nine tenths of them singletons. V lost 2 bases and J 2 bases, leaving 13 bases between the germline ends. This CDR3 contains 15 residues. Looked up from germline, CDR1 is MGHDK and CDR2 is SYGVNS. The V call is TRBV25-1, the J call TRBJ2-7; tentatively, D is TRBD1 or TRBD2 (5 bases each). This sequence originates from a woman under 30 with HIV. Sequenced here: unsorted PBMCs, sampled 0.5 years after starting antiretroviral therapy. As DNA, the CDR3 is TGTGCCAGCAGTGAAAAGACCTTGGGGGCCTACGAGCAGTACTTC. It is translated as CASSEKTLGAYEQYF.